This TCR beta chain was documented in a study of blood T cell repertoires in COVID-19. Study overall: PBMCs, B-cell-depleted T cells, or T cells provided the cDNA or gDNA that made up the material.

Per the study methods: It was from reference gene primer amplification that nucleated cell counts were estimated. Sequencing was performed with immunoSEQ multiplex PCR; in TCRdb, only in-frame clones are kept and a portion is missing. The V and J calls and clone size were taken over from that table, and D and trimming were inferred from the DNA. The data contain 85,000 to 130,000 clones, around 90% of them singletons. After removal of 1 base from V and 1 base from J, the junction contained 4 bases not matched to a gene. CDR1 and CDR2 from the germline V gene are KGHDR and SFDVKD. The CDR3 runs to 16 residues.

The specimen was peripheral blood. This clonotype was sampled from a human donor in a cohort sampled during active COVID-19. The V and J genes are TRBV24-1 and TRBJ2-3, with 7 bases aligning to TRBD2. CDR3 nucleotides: TGTGCCACCAGTGATTTCGGCGGGGGAGGCACAGATACGCAGTATTTT. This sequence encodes CATSDFGGGGTDTQYF.